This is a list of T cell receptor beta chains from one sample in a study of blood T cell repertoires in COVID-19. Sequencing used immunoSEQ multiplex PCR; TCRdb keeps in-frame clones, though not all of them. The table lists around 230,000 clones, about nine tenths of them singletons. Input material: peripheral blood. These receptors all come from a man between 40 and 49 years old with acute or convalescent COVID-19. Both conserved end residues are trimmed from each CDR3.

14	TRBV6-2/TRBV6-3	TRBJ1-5	ASSYGWRGTYQPQH
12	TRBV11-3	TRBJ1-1	ASSLGQGYTEAF
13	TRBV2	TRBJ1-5	ASRGTVLSNQPQH
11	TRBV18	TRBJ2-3	ASSPPGADTQY
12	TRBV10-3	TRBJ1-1	AIRETDMNTEAF
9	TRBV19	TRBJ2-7	ASRRGYEQY
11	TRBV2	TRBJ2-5	ASQPGTRETQY
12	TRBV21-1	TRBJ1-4	ASSLRTGTEKLF
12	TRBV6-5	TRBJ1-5	ASSYDWYNQPQH
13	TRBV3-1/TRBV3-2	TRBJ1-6	ASSFQLVSNSPLH
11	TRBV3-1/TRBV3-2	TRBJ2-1	ASSQDSLNEQF
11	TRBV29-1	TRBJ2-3	SVDPTGTDTQY
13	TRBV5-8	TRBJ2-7	ASSWGGSDSYEQY
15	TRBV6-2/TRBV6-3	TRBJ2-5	ASSYSTSGRAWETQY
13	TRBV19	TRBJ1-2	APTGDRGQNYGYT
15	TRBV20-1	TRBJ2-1	SASFLVWTSGNNEQF
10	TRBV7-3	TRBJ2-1	ASSPAGGEQF
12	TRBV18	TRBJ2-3	ASSTTGGLDTQY
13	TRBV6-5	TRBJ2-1	ASSYRREGYNEQF
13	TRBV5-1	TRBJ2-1	ASSSTGTSDNEQF
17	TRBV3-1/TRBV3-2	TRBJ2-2	ASSPSEVADLRNTGELF
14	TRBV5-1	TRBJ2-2	ASSLQGLAGTGELF
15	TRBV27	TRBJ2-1	ASSLRESGMTANEQF
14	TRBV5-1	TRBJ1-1	ASSLPGQGLNTEAF
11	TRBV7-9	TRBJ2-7	ASSSGISYEQY
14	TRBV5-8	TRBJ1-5	ASSGPGTGFGQPQH
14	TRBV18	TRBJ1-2	ASSDPNRGRPYGYT
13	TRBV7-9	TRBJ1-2	ASSLADRGLRGYT
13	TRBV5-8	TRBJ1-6	ASSLARTANSPLH
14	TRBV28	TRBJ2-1	ASSQESGRAYNEQF
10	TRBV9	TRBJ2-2	ASSVVRGELF
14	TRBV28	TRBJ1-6	ASSLYRETYNSPLH
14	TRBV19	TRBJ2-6	ATKGQGSAGANVLT
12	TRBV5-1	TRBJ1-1	ASSFAGGVSEAF
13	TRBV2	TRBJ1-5	ASTAVNQVNQPQH
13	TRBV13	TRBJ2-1	ASSLPGQGYNEQF
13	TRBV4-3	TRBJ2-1	ASSQGTGPYNEQF
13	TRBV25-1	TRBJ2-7	ASRGAGTGIYEQY
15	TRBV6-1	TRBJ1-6	ASSVGTGSSYNSPLH
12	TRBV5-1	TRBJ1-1	ASSYVTTGTEAF
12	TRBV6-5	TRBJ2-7	ASSRTGFLLEQY
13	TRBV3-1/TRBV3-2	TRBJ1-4	ASSQDDRWGEKLF
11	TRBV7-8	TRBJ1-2	ASSLTGGYGYT
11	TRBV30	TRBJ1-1	AWSPGGDTEAF
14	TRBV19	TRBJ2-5	ASSLLGTGGQETQY
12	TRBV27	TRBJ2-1	ASSLDSSFDEQF
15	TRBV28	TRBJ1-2	ASSLGSTGHRGYGYT
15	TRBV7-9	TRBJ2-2	ASSPRVSGVNTGELF